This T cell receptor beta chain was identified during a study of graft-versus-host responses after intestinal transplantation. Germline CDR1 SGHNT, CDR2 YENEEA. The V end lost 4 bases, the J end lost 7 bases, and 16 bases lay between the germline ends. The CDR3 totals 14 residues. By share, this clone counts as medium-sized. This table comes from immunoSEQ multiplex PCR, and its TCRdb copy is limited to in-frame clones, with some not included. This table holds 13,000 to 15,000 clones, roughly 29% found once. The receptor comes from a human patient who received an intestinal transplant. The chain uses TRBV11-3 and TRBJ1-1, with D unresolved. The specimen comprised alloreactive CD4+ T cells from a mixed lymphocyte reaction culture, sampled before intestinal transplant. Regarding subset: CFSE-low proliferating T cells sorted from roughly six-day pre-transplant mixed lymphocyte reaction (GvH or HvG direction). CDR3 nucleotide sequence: TGTGCCAGCAGCTCTCGGCAAGGGAGAGGTGAAGCTTTCTTT. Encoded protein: CASSSRQGRGEAFF.